The rows below give T cell receptor beta chains drawn from one sample of a study of T cell responses to AZD1222 COVID-19 vaccine. Clones were sequenced by immunoSEQ multiplex PCR, and TCRdb holds only the in-frame ones, with some missing. The repertoire holds approximately 180,000 clones, with more than 80% as singletons. The sequences come from peripheral blood, collected 28 days after the second dose of the MenACWY control vaccine. The receptors stem from an adult who received the MenACWY meningococcal vaccine as a control. Each CDR3 is given with its conserved first and last residue. D genes are given only for firm matches. Clone sizes are given selectively: once, few, many, or a class where the clone is expanded.

>TRBV7-2|.|TRBJ2-3|.
TGTGCCAGCAGGCGAAGGGCGTCCACGGATACGCAGTATTTT
CASRRRASTDTQYF
>TRBV29-1|.|TRBJ2-3|.
TGCAGCGTTCTAACAGATACGCAGTATTTT
CSVLTDTQYF
>TRBV6-1|.|TRBJ2-7|.
TGTGCCAGCAGTGAATGGGCAGGGGGGAGTACCTACGAGCAGTACTTC
CASSEWAGGSTYEQYF
>TRBV19|.|TRBJ1-2|.
TGTGCCAGTAGTCACCGGATGCTGGGAACAGCCGAAGGCGGCTACACCTTC
CASSHRMLGTAEGGYTF
>TRBV11-3|few|TRBJ1-3|TRBD1
TGTGCCAGCAGCACCAGACAGGGAGCGGCTGGAAACACCATATATTTT
CASSTRQGAAGNTIYF
>TRBV5-4|.|TRBJ2-7|TRBD2
TGTGCCAGCAGCCAGGGACTAGCGGGAGGGCTATACGAGCAGTACTTC
CASSQGLAGGLYEQYF
>TRBV3-1/TRBV3-2|.|TRBJ1-6|TRBD1
TGTGCCAGCAGCCAAGAACAGGGGTTTAATTCACCCCTCCACTTT
CASSQEQGFNSPLHF
>TRBV10-1|.|TRBJ2-7|.
TGCGCCAGCAGTGAAGACAGGATCTCCTACGAGCAGTACTTC
CASSEDRISYEQYF
>TRBV27|.|TRBJ2-3|.
TGTGCCAGCAGCCAACCGAAAGGGAGGTTTAGAGATACGCAGTATTTT
CASSQPKGRFRDTQYF
>TRBV18|.|TRBJ1-5|TRBD1
TGTGCCAGCTCACCGGGACAGGCATTCTATCAGCCCCAGCATTTT
CASSPGQAFYQPQHF
>TRBV19|.|TRBJ1-2|.
TGTGCCTCTCAGTCCGGGGGCACCTATGGCTACACCTTC
CASQSGGTYGYTF
>TRBV18|.|TRBJ1-3|.
TGTGCCAGCTCCCCCATTGCGGGCTCTGGAAACACCATATATTTT
CASSPIAGSGNTIYF
>TRBV29-1|.|TRBJ1-3|.
TGCAGCGTTATCCTCTATGGGGACAACTCTGGAAACACCATATATTTT
CSVILYGDNSGNTIYF
>TRBV6-1|.|TRBJ2-1|.
TGTGCCAGCAGTGAGACCAGGGTCTACAATGAGCAGTTCTTC
CASSETRVYNEQFF
>TRBV5-1|.|TRBJ2-5|TRBD2
TGCGCCAGCAGCTTGCACTCTAGGGAGGGAGAGACCCAGTACTTC
CASSLHSREGETQYF
>TRBV18|.|TRBJ2-7|TRBD2
TGTGCCAGCTCTCCCCTAGCGGGAGGTGGCTACGAGCAGTACTTC
CASSPLAGGGYEQYF
>TRBV6-5|.|TRBJ1-2|.
TGTGCCAGCAGTAGGCCGACAGTTAACTATGGCTACACCTTC
CASSRPTVNYGYTF
>TRBV24-1|.|TRBJ1-2|.
TGTGCCACCAGTGATTCGGTCTTAACTAGAAGAGGGGGCTATGGCTACACCTTC
CATSDSVLTRRGGYGYTF
>TRBV18|.|TRBJ1-1|TRBD1
TGTGCCAGCTCACCCCGGGACAGGGGACAAGCTTTCTTT
CASSPRDRGQAFF
>TRBV5-1|.|TRBJ2-7|.
TGCGCCAGCAGCTTGGCGGGGCGGGCCCTCTACGAGCAGTACTTC
CASSLAGRALYEQYF
>TRBV11-2|.|TRBJ1-2|.
TGTGCCAGCAGCTTAGCCGGGGGGGCGCAGGTCTATGGCTACACCTTC
CASSLAGGAQVYGYTF
>TRBV11-2|.|TRBJ1-1|.
TGTGCCAGCAGGTACAGGTCGAACACTGAAGCTTTCTTT
CASRYRSNTEAFF
>TRBV12-5|.|TRBJ2-3|TRBD2
TGTGCTAGTGGTTCTTCGACTAGCCAAGATACGCAGTATTTT
CASGSSTSQDTQYF
>TRBV9|.|TRBJ1-4|.
TGTGCCAGCAGCTCAGGGGATCGGGGTGAAAAACTGTTTTTT
CASSSGDRGEKLFF
>TRBV5-4|once|TRBJ2-2|.
TGTGCCAGCAGCCCAGGAACGCGGCCAAACACCGGGGAGCTGTTTTTT
CASSPGTRPNTGELFF
>TRBV27|.|TRBJ1-2|.
TGTGCCAGCAGTTCCCTGATCGATAACTATGGCTACACCTTC
CASSSLIDNYGYTF
>TRBV24-1|.|TRBJ2-7|.
TGTGCCACCAGTGATTCCTATAGGGACGAGCAGTACTTC
CATSDSYRDEQYF
>TRBV5-4|.|TRBJ2-1|TRBD2
TGTGCCAGCAGCTTGGCCATCGGGAGGGCCGTCGATGAGCAGTTCTTC
CASSLAIGRAVDEQFF
>TRBV4-2|.|TRBJ1-5|.
TGTGCCAGCAGCCAAGAGCGGGGAGCTCCCCAGCATTTT
CASSQERGAPQHF
>TRBV27|.|TRBJ2-3|.
TGTGCCAGCAGAAGAATGAACACAGATACGCAGTATTTT
CASRRMNTDTQYF
>TRBV23-1|.|TRBJ2-2|.
TGCGCCAGCAGTCAATCGGGACAGCCGGGAGGGCCGTGGACCGGGGAGCTGTTTTTT
CASSQSGQPGGPWTGELFF
>TRBV4-3|.|TRBJ2-7|TRBD1
TGCGCCAGCAGCCCCCACCTACGTCGGACAGGGGGTATCTACGAGCAGTACTTC
CASSPHLRRTGGIYEQYF
>TRBV9|few|TRBJ2-7|TRBD2
TGTGCCAGCGGGGAGGGGACTAGCGGGAGTGGCGTTTACGAGCAGTACTTC
CASGEGTSGSGVYEQYF
>TRBV2|.|TRBJ2-7|.
TGTGCCAGCAGGGGCGGGCGGCAGTACTTC
CASRGGRQYF
>TRBV27|once|TRBJ1-1|TRBD1
TGTGCCAGCAGTTTCGACAGGGGGCGTGTGGCTTTCTTT
CASSFDRGRVAFF
>TRBV10-3|.|TRBJ1-2|.
TGTGCCATCAGTGAGGGCCAGGGGAGGTATTATGGCTACACCTTC
CAISEGQGRYYGYTF
>TRBV7-2|.|TRBJ1-3|.
TGTGCCAGCAGCCTTGTCCGGGGCGTCTCTGGAAACACCATATATTTT
CASSLVRGVSGNTIYF
>TRBV5-6|.|TRBJ1-1|.
TGTGCCAGCAGCCGGACAGACACAAACACTGAAGCTTTCTTT
CASSRTDTNTEAFF
>TRBV15|.|TRBJ2-3|TRBD2
TGTGCCACCAGCTTCGGGACTAGCGGTCCCACAGATACGCAGTATTTT
CATSFGTSGPTDTQYF
>TRBV2|few|TRBJ2-3|TRBD2
TGTGCCAGCAGAGAGGGAGGGCCGGATACGCAGTATTTT
CASREGGPDTQYF
>TRBV6-4|once|TRBJ2-6|TRBD1
TGTGCCAGCAGTGCCACAGGGGCTGGGGCCAACGTCCTGACTTTC
CASSATGAGANVLTF
>TRBV5-1|.|TRBJ1-4|TRBD1
TGCGCCAGCAGCTTGTCTGGGACAGCGGAAAAACTGTTTTTT
CASSLSGTAEKLFF
>TRBV3-1/TRBV3-2|once|TRBJ1-3|.
TGTGCCAGCAGCCATCCCGAGAACACCATATATTTT
CASSHPENTIYF
>TRBV19|.|TRBJ1-5|.
TGTGCCAGTACCGGGGGCCTTCAGGGGAGCAATCAGCCCCAGCATTTT
CASTGGLQGSNQPQHF
>TRBV19|once|TRBJ2-7|TRBD2
TGTGCCAGTAGCATACTAGCGGGAGGGCCTCTTAACGAGCAGTACTTC
CASSILAGGPLNEQYF
>TRBV7-9|.|TRBJ2-3|.
TGTGCCAGCAGCTTCAGGGGGAGGTCAGGGGATACGCAGTATTTT
CASSFRGRSGDTQYF
>TRBV6-6|.|TRBJ2-3|TRBD2
TGTGCCAGCAGTCATGGGAAGGCGGGAGAGTACACAGATACGCAGTATTTT
CASSHGKAGEYTDTQYF
>TRBV27|.|TRBJ2-1|.
TGTGCCAGCAGTACCGGGACGTCTTCCTTCAAGCACAATGAGCAGTTCTTC
CASSTGTSSFKHNEQFF
>TRBV7-9|.|TRBJ2-1|.
TGTGCCAGCAGCTTAGTGGACTATCGCAATGAGCAGTTCTTC
CASSLVDYRNEQFF
>TRBV5-1|.|TRBJ2-1|.
TGCGCCAGCAGCTCGCGGACTCGCTTCAATGAGCAGTTCTTC
CASSSRTRFNEQFF
>TRBV28|.|TRBJ2-7|TRBD1
TGTGCCAGCAGTTTACAGGGGGCGCAGGGTGAGCAGTACTTC
CASSLQGAQGEQYF
>TRBV7-9|.|TRBJ2-3|TRBD1
TGTGCCAGCAGCTTAGAGGACAGGCAAACGCAGTATTTT
CASSLEDRQTQYF